Detailed here is one T cell receptor (beta chain). Its antigen remains unidentified. Base qualities are missing; no much larger clone stands one base away. The V end loses 6 bases and the J end loses 7 bases, and a stretch of 12 bases separates them. Reading the germline V gene gives CDR1 SQVTM and CDR2 ANQGSEA. The CDR3 runs 12 amino acids, cysteine and phenylalanine included. CDR3 DNA only is kept here, 36 bases in frame from base 1. The sample belongs to a study of T cell responses to AZD1222 COVID-19 vaccine (dated by TCRdb to the early 2020s). The study in broad terms: A total of just over 230 trial participants underwent TCR sequencing, of whom 200 to 220 had received two doses of AZD1222 and approximately 25 had received two doses of the MenACWY control vaccine. Enrollment into the trials was organized by age into subgroups of 18-55, 56-69 and 70-plus years, and those subgroups contained approximately 160, 26 and 62 TCR-sequenced participants, respectively. The full study reports these points: The whole spike protein was spanned by vaccine-associated CD4 TCRs, and dominant responses were seen in regions 160-218 and 743-854. In the small 56-69-year group, the increase in depth fell short of significance, most likely because of low power. Because no day 14 peak-response samples were available, the repertoires could be characterized only after the peak T cell response. After two AZD1222 doses, spike-specific TCR breadth and depth were significantly higher than at day 0 and than in MenACWY recipients. Conclusions about previously exposed vaccinees are limited because only six or seven AZD1222 recipients were SARS-CoV-2 seropositive at baseline. Reportedly, almost half of the unique spike-specific TCRs recognized epitopes lying outside the regions that are mutated in the B.1.351 and B.1.1.7 variants. Most participants were white British and females outnumbered males, and the authors suggested that clonal diversity may have been underestimated.

In the paper's terms, the time point label means: about 28 days (+/-7) after the second vaccine dose. Because spike-specific TCR depth and breadth did not differ between the two schedules, AZD1222 recipients who got a second dose at roughly 4 weeks were pooled with those who got a second dose at roughly 12 weeks. Vaccinee samples were obtained from the UK trials COV001 and COV002, which included a single-blind randomized controlled phase 2/3 trial of AZD1222 (ChAdOx1 nCoV-19) in healthy adults. For TCRbeta chain sequencing, PBMC samples were collected from trial participants at day 0 and at day 28 after the second dose. The CDR3 regions of human TCRbeta chains were analyzed by immunosequencing. Turning to the authors' computational methods: Repertoire TCRs were matched against a reference library of SARS-CoV-2-specific TCRs generated with the MIRA antigen-specificity platform. Breadth was defined as the fraction of unique TCRs that were SARS-CoV-2-associated. Depth was defined as the fraction of total T cells that were SARS-CoV-2-associated. Using the MIRA data, each spike-specific TCR was mapped to the spike region that the TCR reacts to and placed in a CD4 or CD8 class. Log10-transformed breadth and depth values were compared by one-way ANOVA with Sidak's multiple comparisons tests. In TCRdb, the immuneACCESS table is reduced to in-frame sequences with V and J assigned. These tables do not hold every clone; where another copy was compared, an unresolved V gene accounts for under half, and the others remain unexplained. V and J calls and clone size are as listed in that table; D and trimming were resolved from the DNA. The sample table lists more than 100,000 clones, under 95% of them with a count of one. Together, the top ten hold around 5% of the sample.

Rearrangement joined TRBV29-1 to TRBJ1-4; the D gene identity is not certain. Sequenced material: peripheral blood, taken 28 days after the second AZD1222 dose. This TCR came from an adult who received the AZD1222 COVID-19 vaccine. The sequenced DNA is TGCAGCGTCGGCGAGGGAATTGAAAAACTGTTTTTT. Its protein is CSVGEGIEKLFF.